The 29 T cell receptor beta chains reported below all come from one sample, sequenced in a study of Ad26.COV2.S vaccination and SARS-CoV-2 variants. Regarding treatment: around 19 received Ad26.COV2.S at low or high dose, single or two shots; roughly five received placebo; per-sample allocation not given. On day 63 after the first injection, vaccine and placebo recipients gave samples. Only in-frame clones appear in the TCRdb table, and some are missing; sequencing was by immunoSEQ multiplex PCR. The sample lists about 350,000 clones; less than 90% were seen once. Source: peripheral blood, taken in a trial of Ad26.COV2.S vaccine versus placebo. The receptors shown here come from a person aged 18-60 years who received the Ad26.COV2.S COVID-19 vaccine or a placebo.

V and J are TRBV18 and TRBJ2-5, with D tentatively TRBD1 (5 bases). The CDR3 extends over 13 amino acids. V was trimmed by 3 bases and J by 5 bases, leaving 10 bases between them. CDR1 KGHSH and CDR2 LQKENI come from the germline V gene. CDR3 sequence (DNA): TGTGCCAGCTCACCGGCAGGGCACGAGACCCAGTACTTC. Protein: CASSPAGHETQYF.

The rearrangement uses TRBV4-1 and TRBJ2-7, with D possibly being TRBD2 (6 bases). CDR1 and CDR2 from the germline V gene are MGHRA and YSYEKL. Trimming removed 0 bases at V and 0 bases at J, with 12 bases between. The CDR3 runs to 16 residues. The CDR3 region is CASSQDPSASSYEQYF. CDR3 sequence (DNA): TGCGCCAGCAGCCAAGATCCTAGCGCGAGCTCCTACGAGCAGTACTTC.

The chain employs TRBV7-9 and TRBJ1-2, with 9 bases that match TRBD1. After removal of 5 bases from V and 4 bases from J, the junction contained 14 bases not matched to a gene. The CDR3 totals 17 residues. Per the germline V gene, CDR1 is SEHNR and CDR2 is FQNEAQ (reference sequence). The CDR3 nucleotides read TGTGCCAGCAGCCGTCCCGGGACAGGGACCGGGGGCTATGGCTACACCTTC. Its translation: CASSRPGTGTGGYGYTF.

The rearrangement uses TRBV24-1 and TRBJ2-7; TRBD2 might be the D (6 bases). The CDR3 consists of 13 residues. V lost 9 bases to trimming and J lost 0 bases, with 11 bases between them. CDR1 is KGHDR and CDR2 is SFDVKD in the germline V gene. CDR3 DNA sequence: TGTGCCACCCGGGACGGGGGCTCCTACGAGCAGTACTTC. It encodes CATRDGGSYEQYF.

The chain recombines TRBV19 with TRBJ2-5; a weak D match, TRBD1 (5 bases). Trimming left V 3 bases short and J 1 base short, with 9 bases between. This CDR3 is 14 amino acids long. Germline lookup yields CDR1 LNHDA and CDR2 SQIVND (reference sequence). The CDR3 nucleotides are TGTGCCAGTAGTATCGGACAAGTCCAAGAGACCCAGTACTTC. Amino acid sequence: CASSIGQVQETQYF.

The rearrangement joins TRBV6-1 to TRBJ2-7; unclear D gene. CDR1 and CDR2 from the germline V gene are MNHNS and SASEGT. The V gene lost 0 bases and the J gene lost 2 bases, with 8 bases spanning the gap. This CDR3 spans 14 amino acids. The CDR3 here is CASSEAATPYEQYF. CDR3 nucleotide sequence: TGTGCCAGCAGTGAAGCAGCTACCCCCTACGAGCAGTACTTC.

In its sample, this clone was seen once. The chain recombines TRBV28 with TRBJ1-1, with a tentative D call TRBD1 (6 bases). CDR1 MDHEN and CDR2 SYDVKM come from the germline V gene. Between the trimmed V and J ends, which lost 7 bases and 6 bases, there was a span of 24 bases. CDR3 size: 16 residues. In DNA, the CDR3 is TGTGCCAGCAAGTCGGGGGGCGCGGGGAGGGCCGCTGAAGCTTTCTTT. Amino acid sequence: CASKSGGAGRAAEAFF.

This chain joins TRBV7-3 and TRBJ2-3, with D maybe TRBD2 (6 bases). Trimming left V 5 bases short and J 6 bases short, with 15 bases between. The V gene's germline CDR1 is SGHTA and CDR2 FQGTGA. The CDR3 runs to 14 residues. The CDR3 here is CASSRGDSMDTQYF. CDR3 nucleotides: TGTGCCAGCAGCCGCGGGGACTCCATGGATACGCAGTATTTT.

V and J are TRBV5-4 and TRBJ1-5; D unresolved. Germline V gives CDR1 SGHNT, CDR2 YYREEE (reference sequence). Trimming left V 4 bases short and J 3 bases short, with 8 bases between. This CDR3 has 13 residues. CDR3 in amino acids: CASSPGYNQPQHF. The CDR3 DNA is TGTGCCAGCAGCCCCGGCTACAATCAGCCCCAGCATTTT.

The genes are TRBV4-1 and TRBJ1-1, with a tentative D call TRBD1 (5 bases). CDR1 and CDR2 from the germline V gene are MGHRA and YSYEKL. The ends were cut back, 0 bases at V and 4 bases at J, with 12 bases in the middle. The CDR3 spans 15 residues. DNA for the CDR3: TGCGCCAGCAGCCAAGATGGGGGGATCGGCACTGAAGCTTTCTTT. Its translation: CASSQDGGIGTEAFF.

The chain employs TRBV10-1 and TRBJ2-7, with no clear D. Trimming removed 2 bases at V and 4 bases at J, with 9 bases between. This CDR3 contains 13 residues. Per the germline V gene, CDR1 is WNHNN and CDR2 is SYGVQD (reference sequence). CDR3 sequence (DNA): TGCGCCAGCAGTGAGGGCTCGAAATACGAGCAGTACTTC. This codes for CASSEGSKYEQYF.

This chain uses TRBV6-2 or TRBV6-3 with TRBJ1-5; the D is unclear. Germline-derived CDR1 and CDR2 are MNHEY and SVGEGT. Trimming stripped 0 bases from V and 0 bases from J, with 6 bases between. The CDR3 has 15 residues. CDR3: CASSYSTFSNQPQHF. As DNA, the CDR3 is TGTGCCAGCAGTTACTCTACCTTTAGCAATCAGCCCCAGCATTTT.

This rearrangement joins TRBV7-2 to TRBJ2-1; TRBD1 aligns across 7 bases. Germline V gene data show CDR1 as SGHTA and CDR2 as FQGNSA. V was clipped by 4 bases and J by 9 bases; unmatched bases: 15. CDR3 length equals 16 residues. The CDR3 nucleotides are TGTGCCAGCAGCTCGAGACAGGGTGGGAATCGACGTGAGCAGTTCTTC. Its protein product is CASSSRQGGNRREQFF.

The gene calls are TRBV28 and TRBJ1-2, with D unclear. Trimming left V 6 bases short and J 8 bases short, with 22 bases between. This CDR3 is built from 15 residues. Germline CDR1 is MDHEN and CDR2 is SYDVKM. The CDR3 loop reads CASRGFDPISGGYTF. The CDR3, as DNA: TGTGCCAGCAGGGGTTTTGACCCGATATCGGGCGGCTACACCTTC.

The chain links TRBV6-1 to TRBJ1-6; possibly TRBD1 for D (6 bases). Per germline, CDR1 MNHNS and CDR2 SASEGT. The ends were cut back, 6 bases at V and 2 bases at J, with 14 bases in the middle. The CDR3 consists of 16 residues. CDR3 loop: CASRETGRTYNSPLHF. DNA for the CDR3: TGTGCCAGCAGGGAAACAGGGAGGACCTATAATTCACCCCTCCACTTT.

The V and J genes are TRBV4-3 and TRBJ2-7, with 7 bases fitting TRBD2. The CDR3 length is 17 residues. The ends lost 2 bases at V and 7 bases at J; junction bases unmatched: 17. Germline CDR1 LGHNA, CDR2 YSLEER. The DNA of the CDR3 is TGCGCCAGCAGCCAATTGGGGGAGGGGACCGGGGTGAGGGAGCAGTACTTC. This gives the protein CASSQLGEGTGVREQYF.

This sequence joins TRBV7-6 and TRBJ2-7; D call uncertain. Trimming took 5 bases from V and 3 from J, leaving 11 bases between them. The CDR3 extends over 13 amino acids. Germline-derived CDR1 and CDR2 are SGHVS and FNYEAQ. As DNA, the CDR3 is TGTGCCAGCAGCGCTAGTGGCAGCTACGAGCAGTACTTC. It encodes CASSASGSYEQYF.

This clone was found a few times. The CDR3 DNA sequence: TGTGCCAGCAGCTTGTTAACTGAAGCTTTCTTT. It is translated as CASSLLTEAFF. The chain employs TRBV7-8 and TRBJ1-1; unclear D gene. CDR1 is SGHVS, CDR2 FQNEAQ, per germline. The V end lost 3 bases, the J end lost 5 bases, and 4 bases lay between the germline ends. The CDR3 is 11 residues long.

The chain couples TRBV28 to TRBJ2-2, with D possibly TRBD2 on 6 matching bases. V lost 4 bases to trimming and J lost 2 bases, with 11 bases between them. Per the germline V gene, CDR1 is MDHEN and CDR2 is SYDVKM. CDR3 length: 15 residues. The CDR3 DNA is TGTGCCAGCAGTTCCCCTAGCGACAACACCGGGGAGCTGTTTTTT. This codes for CASSSPSDNTGELFF.

The rearrangement links TRBV5-1 to TRBJ1-1, with TRBD1 as a possible D gene (5 bases). The CDR3 is 15 amino acids. Looked up from germline, CDR1 is SGHRS and CDR2 is YFSETQ. V gave up 0 bases and J gave up 0 bases, with 9 bases separating them. CDR3 sequence (DNA): TGCGCCAGCAGCTTGGAGTGGGGACTGAACACTGAAGCTTTCTTT. Translation: CASSLEWGLNTEAFF.

The chain joins TRBV19 to TRBJ1-2, with D possibly matching TRBD1 (6 bases). Per germline, CDR1 LNHDA and CDR2 SQIVND (reference sequence). The ends were cut back, 6 bases at V and 0 bases at J, with 14 bases in the middle. The CDR3 is 15 residues long. For the CDR3, the DNA is TGTGCCAGTAGAGTAACCGGACAGACTAACTATGGCTACACCTTC. Translation gives CASRVTGQTNYGYTF.

The chain couples TRBV7-2 to TRBJ1-1, with a tentative D call TRBD1 (5 bases). There are 14 residues in the CDR3. Germline V gene data show CDR1 as SGHTA and CDR2 as FQGNSA. V lost 5 bases to trimming and J lost 2 bases, with 12 bases between them. The CDR3 bases are TGTGCCAGCAGCGAGCAGGGCTATAACACTGAAGCTTTCTTT. Translation gives CASSEQGYNTEAFF.

The chain couples TRBV5-6 to TRBJ1-1, with 8 bases lining up with TRBD1. The CDR3 has 14 amino acids. With V trimmed by 4 bases and J by 1 base, 3 bases remained unmatched. Germline V gene sequence: CDR1 SGHDT, CDR2 YYEEEE. The CDR3 reads CASSRGQGNTEAFF. As DNA, the CDR3 is TGTGCCAGCAGCCGTGGACAGGGGAACACTGAAGCTTTCTTT.

A remark on this clone: This specimen includes other DNA sequences encoding the same CDR3. V gene TRBV2 combines with J gene TRBJ1-2, with no clear D. V shed 1 base and J shed 2 bases, with 5 bases lying between them. The germline gives CDR1 SNHLY, CDR2 FYNNEI. The CDR3 is made up of 13 amino acids. CDR3 sequence reads: CASSEGQNYGYTF. CDR3 sequence (DNA): TGTGCCAGCAGTGAAGGGCAGAACTATGGCTACACCTTC.

V gene TRBV7-9 combines with J gene TRBJ1-3, with D tentatively TRBD1 (6 bases). The V gene lost 5 bases and the J gene lost 0 bases, with 14 bases spanning the gap. The CDR3 totals 16 residues. The germline V gene encodes CDR1 SEHNR and CDR2 FQNEAQ (reference sequence). CDR3 sequence (DNA): TGTGCCAGCAGCCCACCAGGGGAACGCTCTGGAAACACCATATATTTT. Protein: CASSPPGERSGNTIYF.

This rearrangement joins TRBV7-2 to TRBJ1-3; D unclear. Germline values: CDR1 SGHTA, CDR2 FQGNSA. V lost 5 bases and J lost 0, with 11 bases in between. The CDR3 is 15 residues long. CDR3 amino acids: CASSATVGSGNTIYF. In DNA, the CDR3 is TGTGCCAGCAGCGCCACTGTAGGCTCTGGAAACACCATATATTTT.

The chain uses TRBV7-2 and TRBJ2-7; TRBD1 matches at 8 bases. With V trimmed by 4 bases and J by 9 bases, 5 bases remained unmatched. The CDR3 covers 12 residues. CDR1 and CDR2 from the germline V gene are SGHTA and FQGNSA. The CDR3 sequence: CASSWQGARQYF. The CDR3, as DNA: TGTGCCAGCAGCTGGCAGGGGGCTCGGCAGTACTTC.

A single count supports this clone. The V call is TRBV9, the J call TRBJ2-2, with 8 bases identical to TRBD1. V gave up 6 bases and J gave up 0 bases; unmatched junction bases: 7. In germline, CDR1 is SGDLS, CDR2 YYNGEE. This CDR3 has 16 residues. CDR3 sequence: CASNPGQGTNTGELFF. The CDR3, as DNA: TGTGCCAGCAATCCAGGACAGGGAACGAACACCGGGGAGCTGTTTTTT.

CDR3 DNA sequence: TGTGCCATCAGTGGGGGGATCCACTCTGGAAACACCATATATTTT. Protein sequence: CAISGGIHSGNTIYF. The chain recombines TRBV10-3 with TRBJ1-3; possible D gene TRBD1, 5 bases. The CDR3 totals 15 residues. V was trimmed by 4 bases and J by 0 bases, leaving 10 bases between them. Germline CDR1 and CDR2: ENHRY and SYGVKD.